Here is one T cell receptor (beta chain) with its context. No antigen is known for it. The data are from a study of shared clonotypes between healthy human individuals. CDR1 and CDR2 from the germline V gene are SGHVS and FNYEAQ. The V end lost 8 bases, the J end lost 0 bases, and 14 bases lay between the germline ends. This CDR3 is 15 amino acids long. Study-level results: Despite large depth, rarefaction showed incomplete sorted-subset sequencing.

TCRdb keeps only in-frame clones here, not all; method: immunoSEQ multiplex PCR. Of approximately 620,000 clones in the sample, roughly 97% were seen once. The origin of this receptor is a woman under 40 in good health. Sequenced material: naive CD4+ T cells sorted from blood. Subset defined: CD45RA+ positively selected. V gene TRBV7-6 combines with J gene TRBJ2-1; D might be TRBD2 (6 bases). CDR3 nucleotides: TGTGCCAGCGCCCAGAGGGACTCCTCCTACAATGAGCAGTTCTTC. Amino acid sequence: CASAQRDSSYNEQFF.